This paragraph reports one T cell receptor (beta chain). This record comes from a study of blood T cell repertoires in COVID-19. Authors' analysis steps: For nucleated cells, counts were estimated from reference gene primer amplification. The repertoire was sequenced with immunoSEQ multiplex PCR; TCRdb's copy has only in-frame clones and lacks some. That table is the source of V, J and clone size, and D and trimming were worked out from the DNA. The sample carries hundreds of thousands of clones, around 92% recorded once. V shed 5 bases, J shed 8 bases, and the junction held 5 bases outside the gene matches. There are 12 residues in the CDR3. The V gene's germline CDR1 is SNHLY and CDR2 FYNNEI.

The V gene is TRBV2, the J gene TRBJ2-7; 8 nucleotides match TRBD2. Sequencing was carried out using peripheral blood. The TCR was taken from a woman aged 25 to 39 with COVID-19, enrolled during active disease. DNA of the CDR3: TGTGCCAGCAGTAGCGGGGGCCGGAAGCAGTACTTC. Translation gives CASSSGGRKQYF.